This is a list of T cell receptor beta chains from one sample in a study of shared clonotypes between healthy human individuals. Clones were read by immunoSEQ multiplex PCR, and TCRdb kept only the in-frame ones, dropping some. The sample holds around 2.3 million clones, around 95% seen once. Sequenced sample: naive CD4+ T cells sorted from blood. These receptors came from a man aged 18 to 30 in good health. CDR3s include the opening cysteine and the closing phenylalanine or tryptophan. The order of the fields is CDR3 length, J gene, clone size, V gene, D gene, CDR3 protein. A D gene is named only where the DNA matches it firmly. The listing skips clone size in some rows; elsewhere it reads once, few, many or a size class.

17 | TRBJ2-1 | NA | TRBV5-1 | TRBD2 | CASSSTSVGGSYNEQFF
14 | TRBJ2-3 | NA | TRBV5-4 | NA | CASKDTELTDTQYF
13 | TRBJ1-5 | NA | TRBV30 | NA | CAWSASPSQPQHF
13 | TRBJ2-7 | NA | TRBV5-6 | NA | CASSYDNRVEQYF
13 | TRBJ2-7 | NA | TRBV5-4 | NA | CASHREGSYEQYF
16 | TRBJ2-5 | NA | TRBV6-5 | TRBD1 | CASSYYGTGLQETQYF
14 | TRBJ1-1 | NA | TRBV30 | NA | CAWNTGTVNTEAFF
13 | TRBJ1-1 | NA | TRBV30 | NA | CAWGTNTNTEAFF
15 | TRBJ1-4 | NA | TRBV11-2 | NA | CASSLEGGGNEKLFF
15 | TRBJ2-5 | NA | TRBV18 | NA | CASLRAASHQETQYF
16 | TRBJ1-6 | NA | TRBV19 | NA | CASSVGGAGYNSPLHF
19 | TRBJ2-6 | NA | TRBV7-9 | TRBD2 | CASSLGGLAKSSGANVLTF
14 | TRBJ1-3 | NA | TRBV7-9 | NA | CASSSGVAGNTIYF
16 | TRBJ1-1 | NA | TRBV14 | NA | CASSRKEVGGGTEAFF
16 | TRBJ1-4 | NA | TRBV28 | NA | CASSLPRRGEEEKLFF
12 | TRBJ2-1 | NA | TRBV9 | NA | CASSAGGNEQFF
14 | TRBJ1-4 | NA | TRBV18 | NA | CASSPGQPNEKLFF
16 | TRBJ2-2 | NA | TRBV4-1 | NA | CASSQGWGRLTGELFF
15 | TRBJ2-7 | NA | TRBV6-5 | TRBD2 | CASSSGGVRGYEQYF
16 | TRBJ2-2 | NA | TRBV10-2 | TRBD2 | CASTLGLAGGAGELFF
13 | TRBJ2-5 | NA | TRBV4-3 | NA | CASSVARAETQYF
12 | TRBJ2-7 | NA | TRBV7-9 | NA | CASSFQGWEQYF
14 | TRBJ2-3 | NA | TRBV23-1 | TRBD2 | CASSQPRGGDTQYF
11 | TRBJ1-2 | NA | TRBV29-1 | TRBD1 | CSVGQGNGYTF
14 | TRBJ2-1 | NA | TRBV29-1 | TRBD2 | CSVEDFSGRADQFF
15 | TRBJ1-5 | NA | TRBV2 | NA | CASSSSGFSNQPQHF
15 | TRBJ1-5 | NA | TRBV19 | TRBD1 | CASSMGRGLWQPQHF
14 | TRBJ2-5 | NA | TRBV5-1 | NA | CASSLAGAEETQYF
13 | TRBJ1-1 | NA | TRBV28 | NA | CASSITRKAEAFF
15 | TRBJ2-7 | NA | TRBV10-3 | TRBD2 | CAISVGGSNIYEQYF
16 | TRBJ1-5 | once | TRBV5-4 | NA | CASSLGGGDSNQPQHF
14 | TRBJ2-5 | NA | TRBV5-1 | NA | CASSRSGEGETQYF
14 | TRBJ2-2 | NA | TRBV19 | NA | CASRGWPNTGELFF
14 | TRBJ2-3 | once | TRBV30 | NA | CACVLWAQGFTQYF
15 | TRBJ2-5 | NA | TRBV5-4 | NA | CASSLVSGGLETQYF
13 | TRBJ1-5 | NA | TRBV6-4 | NA | CARRYRVSQPQHF
14 | TRBJ1-2 | once | TRBV10-3 | NA | CAISESLGAYGYTF
14 | TRBJ2-1 | NA | TRBV7-9 | NA | CASSLLASYNEQFF
13 | TRBJ1-2 | once | TRBV12-5 | NA | CASGTTGFYGYTF
15 | TRBJ2-7 | once | TRBV11-2 | NA | CASSLLGVGSYEQYF
14 | TRBJ2-1 | NA | TRBV6-5 | TRBD1 | CASIRRRGNNEQFF
16 | TRBJ2-5 | NA | TRBV5-1 | NA | CASSLEGPGPLRTQYF
15 | TRBJ1-5 | NA | TRBV4-1 | TRBD1 | CASSFDRVGNQPQHF
15 | TRBJ1-6 | few | TRBV19 | TRBD1 | CASQAGGILNSPLHF
14 | TRBJ1-1 | once | TRBV2 | NA | CASRQLTVDTEAFF
14 | TRBJ2-1 | once | TRBV7-9 | TRBD1 | CASSLDRLYHEQFF
11 | TRBJ2-1 | NA | TRBV28 | NA | CASSLWNEQFF
14 | TRBJ2-7 | NA | TRBV6-5 | NA | CASSLLRHFEEQYF
16 | TRBJ2-7 | NA | TRBV6-5 | NA | CASSFNEMVDRGGQYF
20 | TRBJ2-4 | once | TRBV27 | NA | CASSSAVLMGDRLAKNIQYF
15 | TRBJ1-3 | few | TRBV4-2 | NA | CASSQMGSLGNTIYF
13 | TRBJ1-2 | once | TRBV5-1 | NA | CASSGGSDAGYTF
15 | TRBJ1-1 | NA | TRBV5-3 | NA | CARSHNHSMNTEAFF
11 | TRBJ2-7 | NA | TRBV29-1 | TRBD2 | CSVGGGYEQYF